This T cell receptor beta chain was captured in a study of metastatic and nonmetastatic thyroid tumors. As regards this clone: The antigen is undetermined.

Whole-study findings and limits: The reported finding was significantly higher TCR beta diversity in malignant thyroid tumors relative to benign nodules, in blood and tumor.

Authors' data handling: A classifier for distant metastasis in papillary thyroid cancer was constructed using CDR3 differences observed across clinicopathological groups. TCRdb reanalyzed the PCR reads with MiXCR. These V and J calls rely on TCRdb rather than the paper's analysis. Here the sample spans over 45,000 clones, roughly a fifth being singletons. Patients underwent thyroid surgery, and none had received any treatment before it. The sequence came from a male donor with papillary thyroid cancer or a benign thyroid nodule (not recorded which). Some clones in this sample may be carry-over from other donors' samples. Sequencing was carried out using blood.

The CDR3, as DNA: TGTGCCAGCAGCGTCGGGACTAGCGGGAGTGGGGAGACCCAGTACTTC. Translating gives CASSVGTSGSGETQYF. The J gene is TRBJ2-5, the V gene TRBV9; 14 nucleotides match TRBD2. Germline V gives CDR1 SGDLS, CDR2 YYNGEE. With V trimmed by 2 bases and J by 5 bases, 5 bases remained unmatched. The CDR3 loop spans 16 amino acids.